The T cell receptor beta chain under discussion was sequenced for a study of blood T cell repertoires in COVID-19. Followed longitudinally, the Seattle patients had been enrolled during active infection. Trimming left V 0 bases short and J 3 bases short, with 12 bases between. Per germline, CDR1 MNHEY and CDR2 SMNVEV (reference sequence). The CDR3 consists of 16 residues. Using immunoSEQ multiplex PCR, the repertoire was profiled, and TCRdb retains in-frame clones only, with some absent. In the table there are around 340,000 clones, around 88% of which are singletons. The specimen sequenced was peripheral blood. The receptor's source is a woman aged 55 to 70 with COVID-19, enrolled during active disease. This chain joins TRBV27 and TRBJ2-1, with D tentatively TRBD1 (5 bases). The CDR3 is CASSLSQGTVYNEQFF. CDR3 bases: TGTGCCAGCAGTTTATCGCAGGGAACGGTCTACAATGAGCAGTTCTTC.